The 13 T cell receptor beta chains below come from one sample, sequenced in a study of OX40 agonist ivuxolimab in advanced cancers. The data were produced by immunoSEQ multiplex PCR, yet TCRdb's version contains in-frame clones alone and is incomplete. The sample lists over 65,000 clones; about 85% were seen once. Here the sequenced sample was CD4+ or CD8+ T cells sorted from blood, taken in a trial of the OX40 agonist ivuxolimab. The receptors here all came from an adult with an advanced solid tumor such as melanoma, head and neck, liver or kidney cancer.

The rearrangement links TRBV19 to TRBJ1-5, with 7 bases lining up with TRBD1. Germline loops: CDR1 LNHDA, CDR2 SQIVND (reference sequence). J lost 4 bases, V lost 3 bases, and 6 bases had no gene match. CDR3 length: 15 amino acids. CDR3 amino acids: CASSITAGGNQPQHF. The CDR3 nucleotides read TGTGCCAGTAGTATTACGGCAGGGGGGAATCAGCCCCAGCATTTT. The full variable domain, its missing parts supplied by reference TRBV19 and TRBJ1-5, is DGGITQSPKYLFRKEGQNVTLSCEQNLNHDAMYWYRQDPGQGLRLIYYSQIVNDFQKGDIAEGYSVSREKKESFPLTVTSAQKNPTAFYLCASSITAGGNQPQHFGDGTRLSIL.

In DNA, the CDR3 is TGTGCCAGCAGCAGAAGACAGGGGCAGAACACTGAAGCTTTCTTT. Residues: CASSRRQGQNTEAFF. This chain links TRBV7-8 with TRBJ1-1; 8 bases fit TRBD1. V shed 5 bases, J shed 1 base, and the junction held 6 bases outside the gene matches. The CDR3 length is 15 residues. Germline CDR1 and CDR2: SGHVS and FQNEAQ. Looking up the rest from reference TRBV7-8 and TRBJ1-1 gives the full variable domain: GAGVSQSPRYKVAKRGQDVALRCDPISGHVSLFWYQQALGQGPEFLTYFQNEAQLDKSGLPSDRFFAERPEGSVSTLKIQRTQQEDSAVYLCASSRRQGQNTEAFFGQGTRLTVV.

CDR3 loop: CASSPLSGGRNTEAFF. CDR3 DNA: TGTGCCAGCAGCCCCCTCTCCGGGGGGCGAAACACTGAAGCTTTCTTT. This chain joins TRBV7-9 and TRBJ1-1; possibly TRBD1 for D (6 bases). The CDR3 has 16 residues. In germline, CDR1 is SEHNR, CDR2 FQNEAQ (reference sequence). V lost 5 bases and J 2 bases, leaving 18 bases between the germline ends.

The CDR3 region is CASSSVRETEAFF. The CDR3 DNA sequence: TGTGCCAGCAGCTCCGTCCGGGAAACTGAAGCTTTCTTT. The chain links TRBV7-3 to TRBJ1-1; D unclear. CDR1 is SGHTA, CDR2 FQGTGA, per germline. Trimming took off 4 bases at V and 5 bases at J, with 11 bases between the two ends. The CDR3 length is 13 residues.

V gene TRBV18 combines with J gene TRBJ2-5; D is unclear. The CDR3 length is 12 residues. In germline, CDR1 is KGHSH, CDR2 LQKENI. Deletions cut 3 bases from V and 0 bases from J, with 2 bases between. This chain's CDR3 is CASSPDQETQYF. In DNA, the CDR3 is TGTGCCAGCTCACCTGACCAAGAGACCCAGTACTTC.

The chain has TRBV9 and TRBJ2-3; D is perhaps TRBD2 (7 bases). V lost 4 bases and J 7 bases, leaving 25 bases between the germline ends. The CDR3 length is 17 residues. CDR1 SGDLS and CDR2 YYNGEE come from the germline V gene. CDR3 loop: CASSPVKGGAASNTQYF. The DNA for the CDR3 is TGTGCCAGCAGCCCTGTAAAGGGGGGGGCTGCCTCTAATACGCAGTATTTT.

This chain uses TRBV27 with TRBJ2-1; TRBD2 matches at 8 bases. The germline CDR1 and CDR2 sequences are MNHEY and SMNVEV (reference sequence). Germline trimming cut 3 bases from V and 6 bases from J; bases unmatched to any gene: 10. The CDR3 totals 16 residues. CDR3: CASSLRGLVSGNEQFF. CDR3 DNA: TGTGCCAGCAGTTTGAGGGGACTAGTATCAGGCAATGAGCAGTTCTTC.

The chain is built from TRBV10-3 and TRBJ2-7, with 8 bases matching TRBD1. CDR3 size: 14 residues. V was pared by 3 bases and J by 3 bases, with 4 bases of the junction left unmatched. CDR1 ENHRY and CDR2 SYGVKD come from the germline V gene. In DNA form, the CDR3 reads TGTGCCATCAGTGACCGGGACAGGAACTACGAGCAGTACTTC. It encodes CAISDRDRNYEQYF.

The chain joins TRBV6-1 to TRBJ2-7, with D possibly TRBD1 on 5 matching bases. CDR1 and CDR2 (germline): MNHNS, SASEGT. The V end lost 7 bases, the J end lost 9 bases, and 10 bases lay between the germline ends. The CDR3 totals 10 residues. The CDR3 region is CASIDRLQYF. The CDR3 DNA reads as TGTGCCAGCATAGACAGACTGCAGTACTTC.

The chain recombines TRBV15 with TRBJ1-1, with no clear D. CDR1 and CDR2 (germline): LNHNV, YYDKDF (reference sequence). The V and J ends lost 0 bases and 6 bases respectively, with 8 bases between them. The CDR3 totals 13 residues. CDR3 sequence: CATSRDPASEAFF. The CDR3 coding sequence is TGTGCCACCAGCAGAGATCCGGCGTCTGAAGCTTTCTTT.

This clone has only a few counts. The chain is built from TRBV18 and TRBJ2-7; either TRBD1 or TRBD2 may supply D (5 bases each). Looked up from germline, CDR1 is KGHSH and CDR2 is LQKENI. The CDR3 sequence is 15 residues long. Trimming took 2 bases from V and 5 from J, leaving 16 bases between them. CDR3 region: CASSPSRGLHDEQYF. The CDR3 DNA reads as TGTGCCAGCTCACCAAGCCGGGGCTTGCACGACGAGCAGTACTTC.

The sample holds a few counts of this clone. The rearrangement links TRBV6-6 to TRBJ2-7; a weak D match, TRBD2 (6 bases). Germline V gene lookup returns CDR1 MNHNY and CDR2 SVGAGI (reference sequence). The ends were cut back, 0 bases at V and 3 bases at J, with 9 bases in the middle. The CDR3 extends over 14 amino acids. This CDR3 reads CASSYSWGVYEQYF. Written as DNA, the CDR3 is TGTGCCAGCAGTTACTCATGGGGGGTCTACGAGCAGTACTTC.

This clone occurred once. The J gene is TRBJ2-7, the V gene TRBV9; weak D call: TRBD2 (6 bases). Looked up from germline, CDR1 is SGDLS and CDR2 is YYNGEE. This CDR3 is 15 amino acids long. The V end was cut by 4 bases, the J end by 5 bases, with 19 bases between. The CDR3 nucleotides read TGTGCCAGCAGCTCTCGGGGTAGCGGTTTCGACGAGCAGTACTTC. Translating gives CASSSRGSGFDEQYF.